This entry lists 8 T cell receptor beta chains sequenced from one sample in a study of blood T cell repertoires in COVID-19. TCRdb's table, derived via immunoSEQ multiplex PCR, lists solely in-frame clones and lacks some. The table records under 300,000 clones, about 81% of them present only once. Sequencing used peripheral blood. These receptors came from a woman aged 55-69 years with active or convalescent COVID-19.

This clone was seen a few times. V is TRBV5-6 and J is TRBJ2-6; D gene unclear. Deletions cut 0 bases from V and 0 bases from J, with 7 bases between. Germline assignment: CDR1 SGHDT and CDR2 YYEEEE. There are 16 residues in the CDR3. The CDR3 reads CASSLASGSGANVLTF. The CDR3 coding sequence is TGTGCCAGCAGCTTGGCCTCAGGCTCTGGGGCCAACGTCCTGACTTTC.

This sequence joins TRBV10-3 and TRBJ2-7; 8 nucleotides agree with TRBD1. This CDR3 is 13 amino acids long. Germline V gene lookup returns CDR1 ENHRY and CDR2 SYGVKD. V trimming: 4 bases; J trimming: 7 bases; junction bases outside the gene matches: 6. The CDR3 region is CAISGVDRGEQYF. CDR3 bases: TGTGCCATCAGTGGAGTCGACAGGGGTGAGCAGTACTTC.

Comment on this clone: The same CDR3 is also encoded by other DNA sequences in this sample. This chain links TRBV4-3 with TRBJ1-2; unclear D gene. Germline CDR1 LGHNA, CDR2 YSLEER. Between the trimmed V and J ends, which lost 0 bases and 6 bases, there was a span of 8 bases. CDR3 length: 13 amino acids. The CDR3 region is CASSQDRGDGYTF. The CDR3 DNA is TGCGCCAGCAGCCAAGATAGAGGAGATGGCTACACCTTC.

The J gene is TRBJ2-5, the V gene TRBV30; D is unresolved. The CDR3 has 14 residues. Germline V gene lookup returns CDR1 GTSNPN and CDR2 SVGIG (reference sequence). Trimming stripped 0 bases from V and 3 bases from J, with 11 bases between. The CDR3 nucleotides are TGTGCCTGGAGTGTCCGACGGGTAGAAGAGACCCAGTACTTC. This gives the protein CAWSVRRVEETQYF.

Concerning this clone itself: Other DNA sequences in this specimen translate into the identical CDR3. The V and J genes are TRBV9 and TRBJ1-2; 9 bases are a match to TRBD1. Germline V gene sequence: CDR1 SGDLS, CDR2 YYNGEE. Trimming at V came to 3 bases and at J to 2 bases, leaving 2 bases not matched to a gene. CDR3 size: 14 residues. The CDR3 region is CASSDGTGNYGYTF. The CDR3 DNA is TGTGCCAGCAGCGACGGGACAGGGAACTATGGCTACACCTTC.

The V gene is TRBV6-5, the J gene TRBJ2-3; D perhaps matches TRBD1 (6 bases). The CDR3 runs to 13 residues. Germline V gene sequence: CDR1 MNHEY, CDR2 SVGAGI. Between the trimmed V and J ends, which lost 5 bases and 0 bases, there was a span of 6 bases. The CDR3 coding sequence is TGTGCCAGCAGTAGGGGGAGCACAGATACGCAGTATTTT. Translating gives CASSRGSTDTQYF.

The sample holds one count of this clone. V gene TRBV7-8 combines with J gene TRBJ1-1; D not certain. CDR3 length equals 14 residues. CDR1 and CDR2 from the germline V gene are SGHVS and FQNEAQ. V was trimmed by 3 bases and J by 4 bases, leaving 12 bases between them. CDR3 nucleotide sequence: TGTGCCAGCAGCTTTTACGGGTTGGGCACTGAAGCTTTCTTT. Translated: CASSFYGLGTEAFF.

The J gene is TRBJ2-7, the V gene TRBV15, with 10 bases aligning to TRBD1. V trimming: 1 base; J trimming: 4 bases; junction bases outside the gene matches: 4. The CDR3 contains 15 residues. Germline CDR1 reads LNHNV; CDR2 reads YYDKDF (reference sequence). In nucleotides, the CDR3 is TGTGCCACCAGCAGAGGGGACAGGGGAATATACGAGCAGTACTTC. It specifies CATSRGDRGIYEQYF.